These 5 T cell receptor beta chains share one sample of origin, sequenced in a study of T cell changes during pregnancy in multiple sclerosis. Assay: immunoSEQ multiplex PCR; the TCRdb copy retains only in-frame clones and omits some. The sample consists of roughly 48,000 clones, around 93% of them appearing once. The sample in question was CD8+ T cells from peripheral blood mononuclear cells, obtained in the first trimester of pregnancy. Receptors originate from a female donor with multiple sclerosis, enrolled in a pregnancy study.

V and J are TRBV30 and TRBJ2-1; 9 bases agree with TRBD2. The CDR3 runs to 14 residues. Germline V CDR1 and CDR2: GTSNPN, SVGIG (reference sequence). Losses at the gene ends were 5 bases for V and 8 bases for J; bases not matched to a gene: 10. The CDR3 loop is CAWQSVAGADEQFF. The CDR3 DNA reads TGTGCCTGGCAGAGCGTAGCGGGAGCGGATGAGCAGTTCTTC.

The V call is TRBV7-9, the J call TRBJ2-7; TRBD2 is a possible D gene (5 bases). Germline V gene lookup returns CDR1 SEHNR and CDR2 FQNEAQ (reference sequence). This CDR3 is built from 13 residues. V lost 2 bases and J 2 bases, leaving 7 bases between the germline ends. The CDR3 bases are TGTGCCAGCAGCTTAAATAGCGCCTACGAGCAGTACTTC. It translates to CASSLNSAYEQYF.

The chain has TRBV4-2 and TRBJ2-7; 9 bases match TRBD1. V was pared by 6 bases and J by 3 bases, with 3 bases of the junction left unmatched. Germline loops: CDR1 LGHNA, CDR2 YNFKEQ. This CDR3 has 13 amino acids. This CDR3 reads CASRQGAFYEQYF. The CDR3 DNA sequence: TGTGCCAGCAGACAGGGGGCTTTCTACGAGCAGTACTTC.

This clone was observed once. The chain couples TRBV19 to TRBJ1-2; D may be TRBD1 (6 bases). CDR1 LNHDA and CDR2 SQIVND come from the germline V gene (reference sequence). The length of the CDR3 is 16 residues. V was trimmed by 0 bases and J by 4 bases, leaving 15 bases between them. CDR3 protein: CASSIDVRGATYGYTF. The CDR3 DNA is TGTGCCAGTAGTATAGATGTCCGGGGGGCGACCTATGGCTACACCTTC. The full variable domain, rest sourced from reference TRBV19 and TRBJ1-2, is DGGITQSPKYLFRKEGQNVTLSCEQNLNHDAMYWYRQDPGQGLRLIYYSQIVNDFQKGDIAEGYSVSREKKESFPLTVTSAQKNPTAFYLCASSIDVRGATYGYTFGSGTRLTVV.

The chain links TRBV18 to TRBJ2-7, with 10 nucleotides matching TRBD2. V lost 10 bases and J lost 4; bases outside the gene matches: 13. Per germline, CDR1 KGHSH and CDR2 LQKENI. The CDR3 runs 15 residues. CDR3 region: CATSEESGRGYEQYF. DNA of the CDR3: TGTGCCACCAGCGAGGAAAGCGGGAGGGGTTACGAGCAGTACTTC.